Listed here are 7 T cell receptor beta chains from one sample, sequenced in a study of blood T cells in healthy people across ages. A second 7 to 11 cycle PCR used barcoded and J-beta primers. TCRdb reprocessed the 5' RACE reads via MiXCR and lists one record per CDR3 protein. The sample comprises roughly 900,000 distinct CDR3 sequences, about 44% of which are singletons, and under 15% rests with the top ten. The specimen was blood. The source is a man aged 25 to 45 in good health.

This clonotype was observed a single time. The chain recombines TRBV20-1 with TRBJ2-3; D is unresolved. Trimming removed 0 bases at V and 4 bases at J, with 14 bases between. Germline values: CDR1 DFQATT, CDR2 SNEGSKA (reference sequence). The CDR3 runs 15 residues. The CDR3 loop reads CSAREAPTAADTQYF. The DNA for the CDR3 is TGCAGTGCTAGAGAGGCCCCTACAGCCGCAGATACGCAGTATTTT.

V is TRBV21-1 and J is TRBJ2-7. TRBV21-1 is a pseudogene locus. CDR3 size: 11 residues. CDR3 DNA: TGTGCCAGCATCTCCTACAATGAGCAGTACTTC. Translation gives CASISYNEQYF.

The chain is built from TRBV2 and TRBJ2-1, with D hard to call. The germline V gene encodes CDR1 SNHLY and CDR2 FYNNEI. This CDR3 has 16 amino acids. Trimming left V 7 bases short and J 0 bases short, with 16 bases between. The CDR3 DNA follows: TGTGCCAGCACCGATCCCGGGCCCTACTCCTACAATGAGCAGTTCTTC. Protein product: CASTDPGPYSYNEQFF.

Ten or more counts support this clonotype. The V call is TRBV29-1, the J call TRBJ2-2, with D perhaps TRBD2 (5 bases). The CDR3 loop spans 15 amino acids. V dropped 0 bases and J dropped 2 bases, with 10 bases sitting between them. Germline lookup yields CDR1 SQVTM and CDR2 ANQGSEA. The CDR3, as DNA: TGCAGCGTTGAAGACCGGGGAATCAACACCGGGGAGCTGTTTTTT. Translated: CSVEDRGINTGELFF.

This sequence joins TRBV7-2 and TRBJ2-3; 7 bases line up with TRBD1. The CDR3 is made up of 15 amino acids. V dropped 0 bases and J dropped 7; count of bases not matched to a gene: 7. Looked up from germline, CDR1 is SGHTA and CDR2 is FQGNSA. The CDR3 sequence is CASSLAVTGTNTQYF. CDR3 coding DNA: TGTGCCAGCAGCTTAGCAGTGACAGGGACAAATACGCAGTATTTT.

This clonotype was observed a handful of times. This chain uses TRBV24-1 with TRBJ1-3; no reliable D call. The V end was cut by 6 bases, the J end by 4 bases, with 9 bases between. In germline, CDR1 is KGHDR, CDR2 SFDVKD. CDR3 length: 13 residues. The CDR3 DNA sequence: TGTGCCACCAGTCCTGGGATCGGAAACACCATATATTTT. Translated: CATSPGIGNTIYF.

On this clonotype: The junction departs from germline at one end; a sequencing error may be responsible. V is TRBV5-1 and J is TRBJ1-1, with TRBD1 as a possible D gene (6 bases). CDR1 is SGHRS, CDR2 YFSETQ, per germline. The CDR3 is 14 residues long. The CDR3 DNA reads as TGTGCCAGCAGCTTAAGACAGGCGAACACTGAAGCTTTCTTT. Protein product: CASSLRQANTEAFF.